This TCR beta chain derives from a study of cytomegalovirus exposure and HLA in healthy donors. Germline V CDR1 and CDR2: LNHDA, SQIVND (reference sequence). V gave up 5 bases and J gave up 8 bases; unmatched junction bases: 11. The CDR3 loop spans 15 amino acids. Regarding this clone: Its antigen is undetermined.

Overall study findings and caveats: Some segments of the V type, notably TRBV6-2 and TRBV6-3, were excluded as indistinguishable.

13 Jbeta primers and 60 Vbeta primers were used for the PCR. Assay used: immunoSEQ multiplex PCR; TCRdb lists only in-frame clones, some missing. The table lists around 130,000 clones, around 83% of them singletons, with 2.5% to 3% in the top ten. The TCR originated in a woman aged 18-29 years in good health and CMV-seropositive. Sequences were obtained from PBMCs. The genes are TRBV19 and TRBJ1-2; 10 nucleotides agree with TRBD1. For the CDR3, the DNA is TGTGCCAGTAGTCTTGGGACAGGGGCTACTCTGGGCTACACCTTC. Translating it yields CASSLGTGATLGYTF.